The 28 T cell receptor beta chains below were found in one sample sequenced in a study of cytomegalovirus exposure and HLA in healthy donors. It was with 60 Vbeta and 13 Jbeta primers that the PCR ran. TCRdb's copy holds only in-frame clones and misses some; the assay was immunoSEQ multiplex PCR. The sample includes 100,000 to 150,000 clones, roughly 68% of them seen just once. Sequences were obtained from PBMCs. The receptors stem from a woman between 50 and 59 years old in good health and CMV-seropositive.

This clone was seen only once. This chain links TRBV6-5 with TRBJ2-1; 9 positions agree with TRBD1. From germline, CDR1 is MNHEY and CDR2 SVGAGI. The ends lost 5 bases at V and 8 bases at J; junction bases unmatched: 10. The CDR3 runs to 15 residues. The CDR3 here is CASSRPGQGRDEQFF. The CDR3 DNA follows: TGTGCCAGCAGTCGACCGGGACAGGGACGCGATGAGCAGTTCTTC.

The chain joins TRBV7-2 to TRBJ1-2; 12 bases are shared with TRBD1. With V trimmed by 7 bases and J by 0 bases, 3 bases remained unmatched. Germline lookup yields CDR1 SGHTA and CDR2 FQGNSA. This CDR3 is 15 amino acids long. The DNA of the CDR3 is TGTGCCAGCAAGGGACAGGGGGCATCTAACTATGGCTACACCTTC. Translation gives CASKGQGASNYGYTF.

This clone turned up a few times. The chain joins TRBV6-5 to TRBJ1-6; possible D gene TRBD1, 5 bases. V was trimmed by 6 bases and J by 7 bases, leaving 13 bases between them. This CDR3 is built from 14 residues. Germline values: CDR1 MNHEY, CDR2 SVGAGI. CDR3 in DNA: TGTGCCAGCAGGTCAGGGCAGGTGAATTCACCCCTCCACTTT. Encoded protein: CASRSGQVNSPLHF.

The chain carries TRBV29-1 and TRBJ2-5; no definite D call. Germline V gene data show CDR1 as SQVTM and CDR2 as ANQGSEA. This CDR3 is 13 amino acids long. V lost 3 bases and J lost 5, with 13 bases in between. CDR3 nucleotide sequence: TGCAGCGTTGAGGTGATAACCGGGGAGACCCAGTACTTC. Encoded protein: CSVEVITGETQYF. The full variable domain, rest sourced from reference TRBV29-1 and TRBJ2-5, is SAVISQKPSRDICQRGTSLTIQCQVDSQVTMMFWYRQQPGQSLTLIATANQGSEATYESGFVIDKFPISRPNLTFSTLTVSNMSPEDSSIYLCSVEVITGETQYFGPGTRLLVL.

The J gene is TRBJ1-1, the V gene TRBV27; a weak D match, TRBD1 (5 bases). Looked up from germline, CDR1 is MNHEY and CDR2 is SMNVEV (reference sequence). The CDR3 length is 14 residues. The V and J ends lost 2 bases and 1 base respectively, with 8 bases between them. The CDR3 region is CASSLQGGNTEAFF. In DNA, the CDR3 is TGTGCCAGCAGTTTACAGGGAGGGAACACTGAAGCTTTCTTT.

This chain connects TRBV6-1 to TRBJ2-1, with D tentatively TRBD2 (5 bases). There are 20 residues in the CDR3. Germline lookup yields CDR1 MNHNS and CDR2 SASEGT. The germline V and J ends were trimmed by 0 bases and 5 bases, with 26 bases remaining between them. This chain's CDR3 is CASSEALFGLASFVDNEQFF. CDR3 DNA: TGTGCCAGCAGTGAAGCGCTTTTCGGACTTGCTAGCTTCGTCGACAATGAGCAGTTCTTC.

Points on this clone: The germline gene is not matched at one end of the junction; a read error may be the cause. This chain uses TRBV5-5 with TRBJ2-3; D is possibly TRBD2 (5 bases). The CDR3 spans 13 residues. Germline V CDR1 and CDR2: SGHKS, YYEKEE (reference sequence). The CDR3 spells CASSFSGGDTHYF. The CDR3 DNA reads TGTGCCAGCAGCTTTTCAGGAGGCGATACGCACTATTTT.

This chain uses TRBV2 with TRBJ1-1; 9 bases match TRBD1. The CDR3 contains 14 residues. The germline V gene has CDR1 SNHLY and CDR2 FYNNEI. V was clipped by 6 bases and J by 6 bases; unmatched bases: 8. CDR3 sequence (DNA): TGTGCCAGCAGGGGGGGGACAGGGCGGGCTGAAGCTTTCTTT. This sequence encodes CASRGGTGRAEAFF.

The V and J genes are TRBV18 and TRBJ1-3; D not resolved. Trimming shortened V by 1 base and J by 2 bases, and 9 bases separated the two germline ends. The CDR3 totals 15 residues. The germline CDR1 and CDR2 sequences are KGHSH and LQKENI. This CDR3 reads CASSPRGETGNTIYF. The CDR3, as DNA: TGTGCCAGCTCACCACGGGGAGAAACTGGAAACACCATATATTTT.

The chain has TRBV7-2 and TRBJ2-3; a weak D match, TRBD1 (7 bases). V lost 2 bases and J lost 2, with 17 bases in between. Germline CDR1 is SGHTA and CDR2 is FQGNSA. The CDR3 is 17 residues long. DNA of the CDR3: TGTGCCAGCAGCTTATACGGGTCCAGGGGGGCCACAGATACGCAGTATTTT. Its protein is CASSLYGSRGATDTQYF.

The J gene is TRBJ2-1, the V gene TRBV5-4; maybe TRBD2 (5 bases). Germline values: CDR1 SGHNT, CDR2 YYREEE (reference sequence). The CDR3 covers 12 residues. V was trimmed by 3 bases and J by 9 bases, leaving 10 bases between them. CDR3 bases: TGTGCCAGCAGCTGGGAGTTGGGTGAGCAGTTCTTC. This gives the protein CASSWELGEQFF.

This chain links TRBV5-4 with TRBJ2-1, with D maybe TRBD2 (6 bases). This CDR3 comprises 14 residues. V lost 4 bases and J 6 bases, leaving 14 bases between the germline ends. From germline, CDR1 is SGHNT and CDR2 YYREEE (reference sequence). CDR3: CASSRMKGGNEQFF. The CDR3 DNA sequence: TGTGCCAGCAGCCGCATGAAGGGAGGCAATGAGCAGTTCTTC.

The chain recombines TRBV7-9 with TRBJ1-1; D unclear. The V gene lost 4 bases and the J gene lost 2 bases, with 5 bases spanning the gap. Germline-derived CDR1 and CDR2 are SEHNR and FQNEAQ (reference sequence). The length of the CDR3 is 12 residues. The CDR3 DNA reads TGTGCCAGCAGCTCTCCCAACACTGAAGCTTTCTTT. It encodes CASSSPNTEAFF.

The V gene is TRBV29-1, the J gene TRBJ1-4; D might be TRBD1 (5 bases). V lost 7 bases and J lost 1, with 13 bases in between. Germline CDR1 and CDR2: SQVTM and ANQGSEA. This CDR3 comprises 14 residues. The CDR3 DNA reads TGCAGCGCCACAGGAATGGGAACTAATGAAAAACTGTTTTTT. Protein product: CSATGMGTNEKLFF.

This rearrangement joins TRBV5-1 to TRBJ2-3; 11 bases align to TRBD1. This CDR3 has 16 amino acids. The ends lost 6 bases at V and 2 bases at J; junction bases unmatched: 8. The germline V gene encodes CDR1 SGHRS and CDR2 YFSETQ. CDR3: CASKPPGQGATDTQYF. The CDR3 DNA follows: TGCGCCAGCAAGCCCCCTGGACAGGGGGCCACAGATACGCAGTATTTT.

The sample holds one count of this clone. The V and J genes are TRBV30 and TRBJ2-1; 8 bases match TRBD2. The CDR3 extends over 15 amino acids. Germline V gives CDR1 GTSNPN, CDR2 SVGIG (reference sequence). Germline trimming cut 0 bases from V and 7 bases from J; bases unmatched to any gene: 8. CDR3 nucleotides: TGTGCCTGGAGTGTACGGGGCGGGGGGAAGAATGAGCAGTTCTTC. It translates to CAWSVRGGGKNEQFF.

The gene calls are TRBV7-8 and TRBJ2-7; perhaps TRBD1 as D (7 bases). The ends were cut back, 5 bases at V and 0 bases at J, with 11 bases in the middle. Germline V CDR1 and CDR2: SGHVS, FQNEAQ. This CDR3 region has 14 residues. DNA of the CDR3: TGTGCCAGCAGCGGCAGGGGGGACTCCTACGAGCAGTACTTC. This gives the protein CASSGRGDSYEQYF.

This chain links TRBV7-2 with TRBJ1-2; no clear D gene. The length of the CDR3 is 13 residues. In germline, CDR1 is SGHTA, CDR2 FQGNSA. With 4 bases removed from V and 4 bases from J, the gap between germline ends came to 10 bases. CDR3 sequence (DNA): TGTGCCAGCAGCTCTCTAAACCCCTATGGCTACACCTTC. It specifies CASSSLNPYGYTF.

The chain is built from TRBV11-2 and TRBJ1-1; 8 positions agree with TRBD1. The CDR3 loop spans 15 amino acids. J lost 1 base, V lost 5 bases, and 6 bases had no gene match. Germline values: CDR1 SGHAT, CDR2 FQNNGV. The CDR3 loop is CASSPRTGRNTEAFF. The DNA for the CDR3 is TGTGCCAGCAGCCCAAGGACAGGGCGGAACACTGAAGCTTTCTTT.

The chain combines TRBV6-1 with TRBJ1-5, with D possibly matching TRBD1 (6 bases). Germline V gene lookup returns CDR1 MNHNS and CDR2 SASEGT. The CDR3 has 13 amino acids. V was shortened by 7 bases and J by 3 bases, with 10 bases between the two germline ends. In nucleotides, the CDR3 is TGTGCCAGCATCCGGGACAACAATCAGCCCCAGCATTTT. This translates into CASIRDNNQPQHF.

The chain carries TRBV25-1 and TRBJ2-6, with D uncertain. V was trimmed by 7 bases and J by 0 bases, leaving 13 bases between them. There are 16 residues in the CDR3. In germline, CDR1 is MGHDK, CDR2 SYGVNS. DNA for the CDR3: TGTGCCAGCAACGGTTTAATGAGCTCTGGGGCCAACGTCCTGACTTTC. Its translation is CASNGLMSSGANVLTF.

This clone was seen more than once but under ten times. The chain links TRBV4-1 to TRBJ1-3; TRBD1 matches at 7 bases. This CDR3 is 15 amino acids long. The germline CDR1 and CDR2 sequences are MGHRA and YSYEKL. V was pared by 1 base and J by 3 bases, with 3 bases of the junction left unmatched. CDR3 residues: CASSQGQGGGNTIYF. The CDR3 nucleotides read TGCGCCAGCAGCCAAGGACAGGGTGGTGGAAACACCATATATTTT.

Here the CDR3 DNA reads TGTGCCAGCAGCCACAGGGAGACTGAAGCTTTCTTT. This encodes CASSHRETEAFF. The gene calls are TRBV11-3 and TRBJ1-1, with D perhaps matching TRBD1 (6 bases). V was cut by 5 bases and J by 5 bases, with 9 bases left in between. The CDR3 runs 12 residues. Germline CDR1 and CDR2: SGHNT and YENEEA.

The table lists this clone with a count of one. The V gene is TRBV6-6, the J gene TRBJ2-2; 10 nucleotides align to TRBD2. CDR1 is MNHNY, CDR2 SVGAGI, per germline (reference sequence). This CDR3 has 14 amino acids. Germline trimming cut 8 bases from V and 4 bases from J; bases unmatched to any gene: 4. Here the CDR3 reads CASQLAGATGELFF. The CDR3 DNA reads as TGTGCCAGCCAGCTAGCGGGGGCCACCGGGGAGCTGTTTTTT.

The V gene is TRBV7-2, the J gene TRBJ2-3, with a tentative D call TRBD1 (6 bases). There are 14 residues in the CDR3. Trimming stripped 3 bases from V and 4 bases from J, with 11 bases between. Germline V gene lookup returns CDR1 SGHTA and CDR2 FQGNSA. The CDR3 region is CASSFAAGADTQYF. DNA of the CDR3: TGTGCCAGCAGCTTCGCCGCAGGGGCAGATACGCAGTATTTT.

This chain joins TRBV7-9 and TRBJ2-5, with TRBD1 identical over 9 bases. From germline, CDR1 is SEHNR and CDR2 FQNEAQ (reference sequence). With 2 bases clipped from V and 5 bases from J, the junction kept 0 bases outside the gene matches. This CDR3 comprises 13 residues. The CDR3 DNA sequence: TGTGCCAGCAGCTTAACAGGGGGCGAGACCCAGTACTTC. It is translated as CASSLTGGETQYF.

This clone was recorded at least ten times. The chain recombines TRBV5-1 with TRBJ1-5; 7 nucleotides agree with TRBD1. There are 14 residues in the CDR3. V lost 2 bases to trimming and J lost 6 bases; unmatched junction nucleotides: 5. Germline-derived CDR1 and CDR2 are SGHRS and YFSETQ. CDR3 sequence reads: CASSLQGLGQPQHF. DNA for the CDR3: TGCGCCAGCAGCTTACAGGGGCTCGGTCAGCCCCAGCATTTT.

J is TRBJ2-2 and V is TRBV6-1; 8 nucleotides agree with TRBD1. Germline-derived CDR1 and CDR2 are MNHNS and SASEGT. Trimming removed 6 bases from V and 4 bases from J; junction bases left unmatched: 7. The CDR3 has 15 amino acids. The CDR3 sequence is CASSRTGMGTGELFF. Written as DNA, the CDR3 is TGTGCCAGCAGCAGGACAGGGATGGGCACCGGGGAGCTGTTTTTT.